What follows are 24 T cell receptor beta chains derived from one specimen sequenced in a study of cytomegalovirus exposure and HLA in healthy donors. The PCR used 60 Vbeta and 13 Jbeta primers. Generated by immunoSEQ multiplex PCR, the TCRdb table keeps only in-frame clones and is missing some. Here the sample spans 110,000 to 150,000 clones, around 80% being singletons. The sample taken for sequencing was PBMCs. These receptors came from a male donor in good health and CMV-seronegative.

The V gene is TRBV28, the J gene TRBJ1-2; tentatively, D is TRBD1 (6 bases). Trimming left V 10 bases short and J 1 base short, with 13 bases between. CDR1 and CDR2 from the germline V gene are MDHEN and SYDVKM. The CDR3 spans 13 residues. In DNA, the CDR3 is TGTGCCATCGTGGACAGTTTTAACTATGGCTACACCTTC. Translating it yields CAIVDSFNYGYTF.

This clone was observed once. V and J are TRBV29-1 and TRBJ2-3, with a weak D call TRBD1 (6 bases). The CDR3 loop spans 13 amino acids. The V end was cut by 7 bases, the J end by 2 bases, with 13 bases between. The germline gives CDR1 SQVTM, CDR2 ANQGSEA. DNA for the CDR3: TGCAGCGCACGCCGGACAGACACAGATACGCAGTATTTT. Protein sequence: CSARRTDTDTQYF.

The rearrangement links TRBV6-5 to TRBJ2-1, with D maybe TRBD2 (6 bases). V shed 2 bases and J shed 5 bases, with 13 bases lying between them. Germline V gives CDR1 MNHEY, CDR2 SVGAGI. The CDR3 spans 15 residues. The CDR3, as DNA: TGTGCCAGCAGTTACCGGGGACTCAAAAACAATGAGCAGTTCTTC. Protein: CASSYRGLKNNEQFF.

V usage is TRBV30 and J usage is TRBJ2-3; D might be TRBD2 (5 bases). From germline, CDR1 is GTSNPN and CDR2 SVGIG (reference sequence). The CDR3 contains 10 residues. V was shortened by 4 bases and J by 8 bases, with 7 bases between the two germline ends. CDR3 residues: CAWTGSTQYF. In DNA, the CDR3 is TGTGCCTGGACTGGGAGTACGCAGTATTTT.

This sequence joins TRBV7-2 and TRBJ2-7; 9 bases are shared with TRBD2. V lost 8 bases to trimming and J lost 7 bases; unmatched junction nucleotides: 9. This CDR3 is 13 amino acids long. Germline assignment: CDR1 SGHTA and CDR2 FQGNSA. CDR3 nucleotides: TGTGCCAGCCGGGGCGGGGGGGCGCAGGAGCAGTACTTC. Protein product: CASRGGGAQEQYF.

The CDR3 loop is CASSPGDRGRLGTF. The DNA of the CDR3 is TGCGCCAGCAGCCCAGGGGACAGGGGGCGTTTAGGCACCTTC. The chain is built from TRBV5-1 and TRBJ1-2; 12 positions agree with TRBD1. CDR3 length: 14 residues. Germline-derived CDR1 and CDR2 are SGHRS and YFSETQ. J lost 13 bases, V lost 4 bases, and 11 bases had no gene match.

The rearrangement links TRBV6-4 to TRBJ2-2; D not certain. Trimming took 3 bases from V and 4 from J, leaving 3 bases between them. The CDR3 spans 12 residues. Germline assignment: CDR1 MRHNA and CDR2 SNTAGT. CDR3: CASSERTGELFF. In nucleotides, the CDR3 is TGTGCCAGCAGTGAGCGCACCGGGGAGCTGTTTTTT.

This clone was detected once. This chain links TRBV28 with TRBJ1-1; TRBD1 might be the D (6 bases). This CDR3 contains 12 residues. Deletions cut 6 bases from V and 7 bases from J, with 12 bases between. Germline V gene data show CDR1 as MDHEN and CDR2 as SYDVKM. The DNA for the CDR3 is TGTGCCAGCAGCCCGACACAGGGTGAAGCTTTCTTT. Its protein product is CASSPTQGEAFF.

V usage is TRBV7-6 and J usage is TRBJ1-4; D not certain. Germline V gene data show CDR1 as SGHVS and CDR2 as FNYEAQ. V lost 1 base and J 0 bases, leaving 6 bases between the germline ends. This CDR3 is 15 amino acids long. The CDR3 sequence is CASSLGLSTNEKLFF. The CDR3 DNA follows: TGTGCCAGCAGCTTAGGTCTATCAACTAATGAAAAACTGTTTTTT.

This clone was detected only a few times. The V gene is TRBV16, the J gene TRBJ2-7, with TRBD1 as a possible D gene (7 bases). The length of the CDR3 is 14 residues. Trimming cost V 0 bases and J 6 bases, with 12 bases left between them. Looked up from germline, CDR1 is KGHSY and CDR2 is FQNENV. CDR3 in amino acids: CASSQSNRGGEQYF. The CDR3 nucleotides read TGTGCCAGCAGCCAATCCAACAGGGGAGGCGAGCAGTACTTC.

Only a few counts were recorded for this clone. The gene calls are TRBV4-1 and TRBJ2-7; D is uncertain. This CDR3 spans 17 amino acids. V was clipped by 0 bases and J by 4 bases, with 19 bases between them. Germline V gene lookup returns CDR1 MGHRA and CDR2 YSYEKL. CDR3 nucleotides: TGCGCCAGCAGCCAAGAATTTTGGCAGGCCTCTTTATACGAGCAGTACTTC. This gives the protein CASSQEFWQASLYEQYF.

The chain combines TRBV18 with TRBJ1-1; D ambiguous. V gave up 1 base and J gave up 0 bases, with 18 bases separating them. The CDR3 totals 18 residues. Germline lookup yields CDR1 KGHSH and CDR2 LQKENI. The CDR3 sequence: CASSPLAKQGLMNTEAFF. CDR3 nucleotides: TGTGCCAGCTCACCACTAGCCAAACAAGGACTGATGAACACTGAAGCTTTCTTT.

The chain carries TRBV28 and TRBJ1-2; TRBD1 is a possible D gene (6 bases). The CDR3 totals 17 residues. V was clipped by 1 base and J by 2 bases, with 17 bases between them. Germline loops: CDR1 MDHEN, CDR2 SYDVKM. This CDR3 is CASSLSPKTGGNYGYTF. For the CDR3, the DNA is TGTGCCAGCAGTTTATCTCCGAAGACAGGAGGAAACTATGGCTACACCTTC.

The chain combines TRBV7-2 with TRBJ1-5; D possibly corresponds to TRBD1 (6 bases). Trimming cost V 2 bases and J 2 bases, with 13 bases left between them. The CDR3 consists of 16 residues. From germline, CDR1 is SGHTA and CDR2 FQGNSA. Here the CDR3 DNA reads TGTGCCAGCAGCTTACAAGGGGGTCCGGGCAATCAGCCCCAGCATTTT. It translates to CASSLQGGPGNQPQHF.

This chain links TRBV7-2 with TRBJ1-3; 7 bases line up with TRBD1. CDR1 and CDR2 from the germline V gene are SGHTA and FQGNSA. Trimming took 1 base from V and 4 from J; bases not matched to a gene: 1. The CDR3 is made up of 14 amino acids. The CDR3 region is CASSLGTGGNTIYF. In DNA, the CDR3 is TGTGCCAGCAGCTTAGGGACAGGAGGAAACACCATATATTTT.

This clone appeared a few times. The rearrangement uses TRBV5-1 and TRBJ2-2; TRBD2 aligns across 8 bases. CDR3 length equals 14 residues. The V gene's germline CDR1 is SGHRS and CDR2 YFSETQ. V lost 4 bases and J lost 6; bases outside the gene matches: 5. The CDR3 reads CASSPAGGAGELFF. In nucleotides, the CDR3 is TGCGCCAGCAGCCCCGCGGGGGGTGCCGGGGAGCTGTTTTTT.

CDR3 DNA sequence: TGTGCCAGCAGCTTCGAGTACGGGTGCGGGGGCCACCTTATAAGAGAGACCCAGTACTTC. It yields the protein CASSFEYGCGGHLIRETQYF. The V call is TRBV13, the J call TRBJ2-5; possible D gene TRBD2, 7 bases. The V end lost 3 bases, the J end lost 4 bases, and 30 bases lay between the germline ends. There are 20 residues in the CDR3. Germline lookup yields CDR1 PRHDT and CDR2 FYEKMQ (reference sequence).

The V gene is TRBV7-9, the J gene TRBJ1-2; D remains ambiguous. Germline V gene sequence: CDR1 SEHNR, CDR2 FQNEAQ (reference sequence). This CDR3 region has 14 residues. V lost 5 bases and J 7 bases, leaving 17 bases between the germline ends. In DNA form, the CDR3 reads TGTGCCAGCAGCCCGATCTTACGGGTGGGTGGCTACACCTTC. This gives the protein CASSPILRVGGYTF.

The chain is built from TRBV5-6 and TRBJ1-2; D unresolved. V was trimmed by 2 bases and J by 4 bases, leaving 6 bases between them. The germline CDR1 and CDR2 sequences are SGHDT and YYEEEE. The CDR3 is 12 amino acids. The CDR3 here is CASSLNTYGYTF. The CDR3 region has the DNA TGTGCCAGCAGCTTAAACACCTATGGCTACACCTTC.

About this clone itself: Mismatch with germline at one junction end may stem from a read error. The V call is TRBV5-6, the J call TRBJ1-2; 7 nucleotides match TRBD1. This CDR3 contains 12 residues. Germline V gene lookup returns CDR1 SGHDT and CDR2 YYEEEE. Here the CDR3 reads CASSPGDSIISF. DNA of the CDR3: TGTGCCAGCAGCCCCGGGGACAGCATAATATCCTTC.

The count of this clone is one. The chain joins TRBV30 to TRBJ2-3; the D gene is possibly TRBD2 (7 bases). CDR3 size: 14 residues. Trimming took 5 bases from V and 3 from J, leaving 15 bases between them. Germline loops: CDR1 GTSNPN, CDR2 SVGIG (reference sequence). CDR3 loop: CAWVRGGRTDTQYF. The CDR3 coding sequence is TGTGCCTGGGTGCGCGGGGGCCGAACAGATACGCAGTATTTT. The entire variable domain, with the rest obtained from reference TRBV30 and TRBJ2-3, is as follows: SQTIHQWPATLVQPVGSPLSLECTVEGTSNPNLYWYRQAAGRGLQLLFYSVGIGQISSEVPQNLSASRPQDRQFILSSKKLLLSDSGFYLCAWVRGGRTDTQYFGPGTRLTVL.

The chain combines TRBV5-1 with TRBJ1-1; TRBD1 matches 10 bases. Germline V CDR1 and CDR2: SGHRS, YFSETQ. Losses at the gene ends were 4 bases for V and 1 base for J; bases not matched to a gene: 7. The CDR3 is made up of 16 amino acids. CDR3 in amino acids: CASSPDRGLANTEAFF. The CDR3 region has the DNA TGCGCCAGCAGCCCAGACAGGGGGCTTGCGAACACTGAAGCTTTCTTT.

The rearrangement links TRBV4-3 to TRBJ1-1, with a tentative D call TRBD1 (6 bases). Trimming shortened V by 4 bases and J by 4 bases, and 19 bases separated the two germline ends. The germline V gene has CDR1 LGHNA and CDR2 YSLEER. The CDR3 is made up of 16 amino acids. The CDR3, as DNA: TGCGCCAGCAGCCCCGTCGGGGGGGCGCGAGGCACTGAAGCTTTCTTT. Its protein product is CASSPVGGARGTEAFF.

The chain links TRBV5-3 to TRBJ2-7, with a possible D match to TRBD2 (6 bases). TRBV5-3 is an ORF; its function is uncertain. The CDR3 runs 9 residues. The V end was cut by 5 bases, the J end by 9 bases, with 6 bases between. CDR3 residues: CARRGGQYF. DNA of the CDR3: TGTGCCAGAAGGGGGGGGCAGTACTTC.